The clone carrying this T cell receptor beta chain showed up just a few times. Per-sample yields of isolated PBMCs were at least 6 million. The data originate from a study of blood T cells in healthy people across ages. Looked up from germline, CDR1 is MNHEY and CDR2 is SVGEGT. Trimming took 6 bases from V and 5 from J, leaving 11 bases between them. The CDR3 runs to 13 residues. A J-beta primer mix and a sample-barcoded 5' primer were used in a second PCR of about 7 to 12 cycles. With 12 random nucleotides, a template-switch adaptor tagged each individual cDNA molecule. TCRdb ran MiXCR on the 5' RACE reads and lists one entry per CDR3 protein. Among approximately 2,000,000 distinct CDR3 sequences listed, 39% were seen once.

The specimen was blood. The source of this sequence is a human donor in good health. J is TRBJ2-1 and V is TRBV6-2 or TRBV6-3; D might be TRBD2 (5 bases). CDR3 sequence reads: CASSKRADNEQFF. CDR3 bases: TGTGCCAGCAGCAAGAGGGCAGACAATGAGCAGTTCTTC.